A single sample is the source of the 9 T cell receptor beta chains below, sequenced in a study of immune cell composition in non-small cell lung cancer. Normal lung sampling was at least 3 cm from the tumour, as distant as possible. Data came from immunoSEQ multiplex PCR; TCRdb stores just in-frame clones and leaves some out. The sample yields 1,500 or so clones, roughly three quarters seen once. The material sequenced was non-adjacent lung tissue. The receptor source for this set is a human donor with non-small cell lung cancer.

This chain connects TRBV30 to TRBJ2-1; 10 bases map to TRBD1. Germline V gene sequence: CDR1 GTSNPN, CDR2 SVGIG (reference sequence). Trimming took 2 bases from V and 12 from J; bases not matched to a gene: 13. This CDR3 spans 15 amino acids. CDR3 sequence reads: CAWSFGTGVFSGQFF. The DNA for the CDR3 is TGTGCCTGGAGTTTCGGGACAGGGGTTTTCTCGGGGCAGTTCTTC.

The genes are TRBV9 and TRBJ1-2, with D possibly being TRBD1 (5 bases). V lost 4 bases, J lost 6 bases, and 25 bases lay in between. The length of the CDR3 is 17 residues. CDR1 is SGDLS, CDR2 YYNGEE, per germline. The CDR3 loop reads CASSTSPEGRQGHGYTF. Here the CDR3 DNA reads TGTGCCAGCAGCACGAGCCCGGAGGGACGGCAAGGCCATGGCTACACCTTC.

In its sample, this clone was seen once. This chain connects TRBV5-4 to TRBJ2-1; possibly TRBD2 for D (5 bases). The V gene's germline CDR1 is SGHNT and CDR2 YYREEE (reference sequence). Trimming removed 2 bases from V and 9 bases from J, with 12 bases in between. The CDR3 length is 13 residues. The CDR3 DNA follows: TGTGCCAGCAGCTTCCCGGGGTTTCCTGAGCAGTTCTTC. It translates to CASSFPGFPEQFF. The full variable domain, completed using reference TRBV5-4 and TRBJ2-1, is ETGVTQSPTHLIKTRGQQVTLRCSSQSGHNTVSWYQQALGQGPQFIFQYYREEENGRGNFPPRFSGLQFPNYSSELNVNALELDDSALYLCASSFPGFPEQFFGPGTRLTVL.

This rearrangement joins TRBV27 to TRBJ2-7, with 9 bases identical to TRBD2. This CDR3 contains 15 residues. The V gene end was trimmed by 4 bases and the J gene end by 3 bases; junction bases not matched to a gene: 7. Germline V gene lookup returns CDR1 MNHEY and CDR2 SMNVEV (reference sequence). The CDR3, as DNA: TGTGCCAGCAGTTCGACTAGCGGAGCCCTCTACGAGCAGTACTTC. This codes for CASSSTSGALYEQYF.

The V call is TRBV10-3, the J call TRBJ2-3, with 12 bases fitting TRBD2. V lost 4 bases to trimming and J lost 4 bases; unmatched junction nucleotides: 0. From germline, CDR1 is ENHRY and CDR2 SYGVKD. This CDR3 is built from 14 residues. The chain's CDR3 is CAISGLAGADTQYF. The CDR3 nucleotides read TGTGCCATCAGTGGACTAGCGGGGGCAGATACGCAGTATTTT.

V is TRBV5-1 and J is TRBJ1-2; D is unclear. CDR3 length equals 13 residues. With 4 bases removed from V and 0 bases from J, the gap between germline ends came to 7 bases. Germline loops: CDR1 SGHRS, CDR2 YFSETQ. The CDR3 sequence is CASSTTANYGYTF. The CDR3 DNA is TGCGCCAGCAGCACCACAGCTAACTATGGCTACACCTTC. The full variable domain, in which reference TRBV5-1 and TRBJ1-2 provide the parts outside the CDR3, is KAGVTQTPRYLIKTRGQQVTLSCSPISGHRSVSWYQQTPGQGLQFLFEYFSETQRNKGNFPGRFSGRQFSNSRSEMNVSTLELGDSALYLCASSTTANYGYTFGSGTRLTVV.

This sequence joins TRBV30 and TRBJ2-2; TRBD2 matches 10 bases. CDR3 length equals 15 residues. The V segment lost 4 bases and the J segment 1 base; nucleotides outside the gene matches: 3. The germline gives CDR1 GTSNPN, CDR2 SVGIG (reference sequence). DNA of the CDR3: TGTGCCTGGACGAGCGGGAGGGGGAACACCGGGGAGCTGTTTTTT. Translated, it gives CAWTSGRGNTGELFF.

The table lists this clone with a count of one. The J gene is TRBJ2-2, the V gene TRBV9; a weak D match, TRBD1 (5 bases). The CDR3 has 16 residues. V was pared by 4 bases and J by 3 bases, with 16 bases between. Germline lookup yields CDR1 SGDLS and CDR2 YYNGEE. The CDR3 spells CASSKGQGGYTGELFF. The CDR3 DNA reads TGTGCCAGCAGCAAAGGGCAGGGTGGATACACCGGGGAGCTGTTTTTT.

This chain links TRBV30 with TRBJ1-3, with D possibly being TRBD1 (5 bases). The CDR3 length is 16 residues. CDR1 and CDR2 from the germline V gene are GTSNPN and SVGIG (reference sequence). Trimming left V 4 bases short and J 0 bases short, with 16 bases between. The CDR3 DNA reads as TGTGCCTGGACCCGCGAGACAGAGCTCTCTGGAAACACCATATATTTT. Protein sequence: CAWTRETELSGNTIYF.